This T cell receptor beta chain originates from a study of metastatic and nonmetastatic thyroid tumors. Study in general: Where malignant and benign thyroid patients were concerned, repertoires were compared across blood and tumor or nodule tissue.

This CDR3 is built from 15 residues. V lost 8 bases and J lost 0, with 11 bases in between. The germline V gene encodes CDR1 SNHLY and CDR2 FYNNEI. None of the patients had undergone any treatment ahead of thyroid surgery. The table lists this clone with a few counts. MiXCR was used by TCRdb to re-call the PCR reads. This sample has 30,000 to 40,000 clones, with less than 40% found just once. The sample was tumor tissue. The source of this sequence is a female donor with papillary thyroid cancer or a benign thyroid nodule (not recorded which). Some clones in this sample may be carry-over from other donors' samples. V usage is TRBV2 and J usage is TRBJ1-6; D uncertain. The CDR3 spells CASSRSSSYNSPLHF. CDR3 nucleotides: TGTGCCAGCTCCAGGTCGAGCTCCTATAATTCACCCCTCCACTTT.